The subject of this entry is one T cell receptor beta chain. The entry originates in a study of blood T cell repertoires in COVID-19. Under the authors' procedure: Reference gene primer amplification gave nucleated cell count estimates. Only in-frame clones appear in the TCRdb table, and some are missing; sequencing was by immunoSEQ multiplex PCR. The DNA gave D and trimming, while V, J and clone size come from that table. The data show about 110,000 clones, with over 70% seen just once and roughly 6.5% held by the top ten. The CDR3 length is 13 residues. Germline lookup yields CDR1 MNHEY and CDR2 SVGAGI. V lost 10 bases and J lost 5; bases outside the gene matches: 10.

Sequencing was performed on peripheral blood. The chain combines TRBV6-5 with TRBJ1-1; TRBD1 aligns across 7 bases. This TCR came from a woman between 50 and 59 years old with acute or convalescent COVID-19. The CDR3, as DNA: TGTGCCACCCACAGGGGAGAATGGACTGAAGCTTTCTTT. This encodes CATHRGEWTEAFF.